The entry below describes one T cell receptor (beta chain). Using immunoSEQ multiplex PCR, the repertoire was profiled, and TCRdb retains in-frame clones only, with some absent. The sample includes under 250,000 clones, around 84% seen only once; the top ten take under 15%. This record comes from a study of blood T cell repertoires in COVID-19. The overall study: COVID-19 samples from acute and convalescent phases originated in the United States, Italy and Spain. PBMCs, B-cell-depleted T cells, or T cells provided the cDNA or gDNA that made up the material.

The junction had 9 bases not matched to a gene; V was cut back by 4 bases and J by 7 bases. The CDR3 contains 15 residues. Germline lookup yields CDR1 SEHNR and CDR2 FQNEAQ (reference sequence). This sequence joins TRBV7-9 and TRBJ1-4, with 7 bases matching TRBD1. This clonotype originated in a human donor in a cohort sampled during active COVID-19. Sequencing input: peripheral blood. The CDR3 DNA is TGTGCCAGCAGCTCGACCAGGACAGGCTTTGAAAAACTGTTTTTT. Translation: CASSSTRTGFEKLFF.